Listed here are 20 T cell receptor beta chains from one sample, sequenced in a study of blood T cell repertoires in COVID-19. Generated by immunoSEQ multiplex PCR, the TCRdb table keeps only in-frame clones and is missing some. Among approximately 170,000 clones listed, 86% were seen once. The sample consisted of peripheral blood. The source is a man aged 65 to 79 with acute or convalescent COVID-19.

This clone has only one observation. The rearrangement joins TRBV4-1 to TRBJ1-5; D might be TRBD1 (6 bases). This CDR3 is built from 15 residues. Germline V gives CDR1 MGHRA, CDR2 YSYEKL. V shed 0 bases and J shed 9 bases, with 15 bases lying between them. CDR3 bases: TGCGCCAGCAGCCAAGAAGGGGGGGAGGCTAGGCCCCAGCATTTT. This codes for CASSQEGGEARPQHF.

The chain carries TRBV7-9 and TRBJ2-5; 7 nucleotides line up with TRBD2. CDR1 SEHNR and CDR2 FQNEAQ come from the germline V gene (reference sequence). This CDR3 comprises 13 residues. The junction had 7 bases not matched to a gene; V was cut back by 7 bases and J by 5 bases. The CDR3 sequence: CASTSGGGETQYF. The CDR3 DNA reads as TGTGCCAGCACATCGGGAGGCGGTGAGACCCAGTACTTC.

This chain connects TRBV5-1 to TRBJ1-1; D is unresolved. CDR1 is SGHRS, CDR2 YFSETQ, per germline. Trimming removed 4 bases at V and 0 bases at J, with 7 bases between. CDR3 length equals 13 residues. This CDR3 reads CASSPPLNTEAFF. The CDR3 nucleotides are TGCGCCAGCAGCCCCCCTTTGAACACTGAAGCTTTCTTT.

To note about this clone: One end of the junction does not line up with germline, which may come from a read error. The chain links TRBV5-1 to TRBJ2-2; 11 bases fit TRBD1. The CDR3 runs 17 residues. Germline CDR1 reads SGHRS; CDR2 reads YFSETQ. CDR3 residues: CASGFPKGQGDTGELFF. The CDR3 bases are TGCGCCAGCGGCTTCCCAAAGGGACAGGGGGACACCGGGGAGCTGTTTTTT.

The chain couples TRBV12-5 to TRBJ2-5; D is unresolved. The CDR3 covers 14 residues. V was trimmed by 4 bases and J by 0 bases, leaving 9 bases between them. The germline V gene encodes CDR1 LGHNT and CDR2 FRNRAP. In DNA, the CDR3 is TGTGCTAGTGGTTCTTCCTCGTACCAAGAGACCCAGTACTTC. This codes for CASGSSSYQETQYF.

The chain has TRBV3-1 (or the pseudogene TRBV3-2) and TRBJ2-2; D perhaps matches TRBD2 (5 bases). Trimming took off 3 bases at V and 4 bases at J, with 9 bases between the two ends. The CDR3 has 14 residues. CDR1 and CDR2 from the germline V gene are LGHDT and YNNKEL (reference sequence). The CDR3 DNA is TGTGCCAGCAGCCAGGAGAGGGCCACCGGGGAGCTGTTTTTT. It specifies CASSQERATGELFF.

As concerns this clone: Other DNA sequences in this specimen translate into the identical CDR3. The V call is TRBV9, the J call TRBJ2-2; weak D call: TRBD1 (5 bases). This CDR3 has 15 amino acids. Trimming left V 2 bases short and J 2 bases short, with 10 bases between. Looked up from germline, CDR1 is SGDLS and CDR2 is YYNGEE. The DNA for the CDR3 is TGTGCCAGCAGCGTTCGCGACAGAAACACCGGGGAGCTGTTTTTT. It is translated as CASSVRDRNTGELFF.

The chain is built from TRBV6-5 and TRBJ1-2, with TRBD1 matching over 9 bases. V lost 4 bases to trimming and J lost 8 bases; unmatched junction nucleotides: 8. Germline-derived CDR1 and CDR2 are MNHEY and SVGAGI. The CDR3 loop spans 14 amino acids. CDR3: CASSWTGATRGYTF. For the CDR3, the DNA is TGTGCCAGCAGTTGGACAGGGGCAACCAGAGGCTACACCTTC.

V and J are TRBV2 and TRBJ2-3, with TRBD2 identical over 10 bases. V shed 4 bases and J 2 bases; nucleotides not matched to a gene: 6. The CDR3 sequence is 16 residues long. Germline V gives CDR1 SNHLY, CDR2 FYNNEI. The CDR3 loop is CASSVRGLAVTDTQYF. The CDR3 DNA is TGTGCCAGCAGTGTTCGAGGACTAGCGGTCACAGATACGCAGTATTTT.

This clone was counted between two and nine times. The chain employs TRBV3-1 (or the pseudogene TRBV3-2) and TRBJ2-6; possibly TRBD2 for D (6 bases). The V gene lost 4 bases and the J gene lost 13 bases, with 11 bases spanning the gap. CDR1 and CDR2 from the germline V gene are LGHDT and YNNKEL (reference sequence). This CDR3 is built from 12 residues. CDR3 coding DNA: TGTGCCAGCAGCCGGGAGGCCGGGGTCCTGACTTTC. Protein sequence: CASSREAGVLTF.

This sequence joins TRBV28 and TRBJ1-3, with D possibly TRBD1 on 5 matching bases. V lost 0 bases and J 0 bases, leaving 9 bases between the germline ends. The CDR3 runs to 16 residues. In germline, CDR1 is MDHEN, CDR2 SYDVKM. The CDR3 region is CASSLWPGGSGNTIYF. The CDR3 DNA is TGTGCCAGCAGTTTATGGCCCGGGGGCTCTGGAAACACCATATATTTT.

This clone occurred once. The V and J genes are TRBV24-1 and TRBJ2-4; 9 nucleotides line up with TRBD1. This CDR3 is 15 amino acids long. From germline, CDR1 is KGHDR and CDR2 SFDVKD. With 10 bases clipped from V and 3 bases from J, the junction kept 9 bases outside the gene matches. CDR3 region: CATASTGGDKNIQYF. The DNA of the CDR3 is TGTGCCACAGCATCGACAGGGGGAGACAAAAACATTCAGTACTTC.

The chain uses TRBV5-1 and TRBJ1-1, with D unresolved. This CDR3 is built from 15 residues. The germline V gene has CDR1 SGHRS and CDR2 YFSETQ. The V end was cut by 4 bases, the J end by 1 base, with 14 bases between. The CDR3 coding sequence is TGCGCCAGCAGCGGCGGGCCGCGGGGGAACACTGAAGCTTTCTTT. It codes for CASSGGPRGNTEAFF.

The chain has TRBV10-2 and TRBJ1-4, with a tentative D call TRBD1 (6 bases). Germline CDR1 reads WSHSY; CDR2 reads SAAADI. The length of the CDR3 is 14 residues. V lost 6 bases and J lost 8, with 16 bases in between. Here the CDR3 DNA reads TGCGCCAGCAGGTTGTCGGGGGGCAAAGAAAAACTGTTTTTT. It yields the protein CASRLSGGKEKLFF.

This sequence joins TRBV2 and TRBJ1-1; D remains unclear. This CDR3 is 14 amino acids long. Trimming removed 8 bases at V and 0 bases at J, with 13 bases between. Germline-derived CDR1 and CDR2 are SNHLY and FYNNEI. The CDR3 DNA follows: TGTGCCAGCTCTAAGGAGGTCTTGAACACTGAAGCTTTCTTT. It specifies CASSKEVLNTEAFF.

This clone was found once. The rearrangement joins TRBV20-1 to TRBJ1-4, with D unclear. This CDR3 is built from 15 residues. The V gene's germline CDR1 is DFQATT and CDR2 SNEGSKA (reference sequence). Trimming removed 3 bases at V and 0 bases at J, with 11 bases between. The CDR3 bases are TGCAGTGCTAGTCTTACAGCTGCAACTAATGAAAAACTGTTTTTT. It yields the protein CSASLTAATNEKLFF.

The chain joins TRBV28 to TRBJ2-1; 11 nucleotides align to TRBD2. The germline V gene has CDR1 MDHEN and CDR2 SYDVKM. The junction had 7 bases not matched to a gene; V was cut back by 5 bases and J by 10 bases. The CDR3 spans 14 residues. The CDR3 sequence is CASSDTSGRSEQFF. The CDR3 bases are TGTGCCAGCAGTGATACTAGCGGGAGAAGCGAGCAGTTCTTC.

This clone was observed a single time. The chain uses TRBV7-2 and TRBJ1-2; 7 bases are shared with TRBD1. The CDR3 extends over 12 amino acids. The germline gives CDR1 SGHTA, CDR2 FQGNSA. Trimming cost V 7 bases and J 8 bases; bases outside gene matches: 7. The CDR3 loop is CASNDRVYGYTF. The CDR3 DNA follows: TGTGCCAGCAACGACAGGGTGTACGGCTACACCTTC.

This chain joins TRBV7-3 and TRBJ1-2; tentatively, D is TRBD1 (6 bases). This CDR3 has 15 amino acids. The germline CDR1 and CDR2 sequences are SGHTA and FQGTGA. Deletions cut 5 bases from V and 4 bases from J, with 17 bases between. CDR3 region: CASSLMTGFGYGYTF. The CDR3 DNA reads TGTGCCAGCAGCCTAATGACAGGTTTCGGCTATGGCTACACCTTC.

The count of this clone is one. The V and J genes are TRBV7-3 and TRBJ2-1; TRBD1 agrees at 9 bases. V lost 11 bases and J lost 5; bases outside the gene matches: 4. The CDR3 length is 12 residues. The V gene's germline CDR1 is SGHTA and CDR2 FQGTGA. CDR3 sequence: CASGTGHNEQFF. The DNA for the CDR3 is TGTGCCTCCGGGACAGGGCACAATGAGCAGTTCTTC.